This TCR beta chain appears in the sequencing data of a study of shared clonotypes between healthy human individuals. Across the study: The cohort had a couple of women and a few men, ages 18 to 49. The study, taken as a whole, reports: The expectation was that sequencing depth would affect clonotype sharing among donors. Naive CD4 clonotypes overlapped across a few donors at roughly 5.1%.

The trim removed 2 bases at V and 4 bases at J, leaving 4 bases unmatched. This CDR3 contains 15 residues. CDR1 and CDR2 (germline): MNHEY, SMNVEV (reference sequence). The method was immunoSEQ multiplex PCR; TCRdb's version includes in-frame clones alone and lacks a portion of them. The repertoire has a few million clones, 93% of them found once; the top ten carry approximately 1.7%. Comment on this clone: The antigen remains unidentified. Additional DNA sequences in this sample encode the identical CDR3.

Positively selected for CCR7, the CD45RO-negative cells used as naive CD8 cells excluded terminally differentiated effector memory CD45RA+ cells. Donors had no recently reported acute infections or vaccinations and were HIV-negative. The receptor was isolated from a man younger than 30 in good health. Some clones in this sample may be carry-over from other donors' samples. The chain uses TRBV27 and TRBJ2-1; TRBD2 agrees at 8 bases. The source material was naive CD8+ T cells from PBMCs. The CDR3 region has the DNA TGTGCCAGCAGTTTAACTAGCGGAACATACAATGAGCAGTTCTTC. Translating it yields CASSLTSGTYNEQFF.